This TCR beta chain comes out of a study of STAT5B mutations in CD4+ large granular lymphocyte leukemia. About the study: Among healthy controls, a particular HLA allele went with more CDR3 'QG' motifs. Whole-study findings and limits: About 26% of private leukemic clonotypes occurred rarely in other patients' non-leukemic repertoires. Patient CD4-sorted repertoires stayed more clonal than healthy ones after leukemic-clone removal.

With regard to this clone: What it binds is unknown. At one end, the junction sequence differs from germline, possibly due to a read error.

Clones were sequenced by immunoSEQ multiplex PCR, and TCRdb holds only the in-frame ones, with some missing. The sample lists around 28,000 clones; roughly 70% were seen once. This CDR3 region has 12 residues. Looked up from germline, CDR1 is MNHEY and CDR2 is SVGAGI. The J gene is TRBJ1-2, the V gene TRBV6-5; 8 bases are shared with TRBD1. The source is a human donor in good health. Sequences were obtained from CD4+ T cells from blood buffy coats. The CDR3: CASSSPGGSSIF. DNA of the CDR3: TGTGCCAGCAGTTCCCCAGGGGGCTCGTCGATCTTC.